The text below deals with one T cell receptor beta chain. The antigen is not known. This entry belongs to a study of T-cell reconstitution after alpha-beta-depleted transplantation in children. General study points: Approximately two months post-transplant, alpha-beta T cells reportedly originated from several hundred expanded graft clones. Some patients owed their high day-60 TCRbeta diversity to surviving recipient T cells and thymic progenitors. Newly produced T cells mostly provided counts and TCRbeta diversity after one year, as hyperexpanded clones declined.

TCRbeta library preparation incorporated unique molecular identifiers. MiXCR, applied by TCRdb to the PCR reads, yields one record per CDR3 protein. The sample has approximately 82,000 distinct CDR3 sequences, 15% seen once; the top ten hold less than 20%. Germline CDR1 SGHAT, CDR2 FQNNGV. The length of the CDR3 is 12 residues. V lost 9 bases and J 3 bases, leaving 6 bases between the germline ends. The TCR was taken from a male patient aged 2-15 years who had a stem cell transplant for acute lymphoblastic leukemia, so the T cells may come from the graft donor. The chain carries TRBV11-2 and TRBJ2-6; D call uncertain. The sample here was PBMCs, mostly from graft donor cells, taken 180 days after TCRalphabeta/CD19-depleted stem cell transplant. The CDR3 region is CASVFGANVLTF. The CDR3 region has the DNA TGTGCCAGTGTTTTTGGGGCCAACGTCCTGACTTTC. The full variable domain, in which reference TRBV11-2 and TRBJ2-6 provide the parts outside the CDR3, is EAGVAQSPRYKIIEKRQSVAFWCNPISGHATLYWYQQILGQGPKLLIQFQNNGVVDDSQLPKDRFSAERLKGVDSTLKIQPAKLEDSAVYLCASVFGANVLTFGAGSRLTVL.